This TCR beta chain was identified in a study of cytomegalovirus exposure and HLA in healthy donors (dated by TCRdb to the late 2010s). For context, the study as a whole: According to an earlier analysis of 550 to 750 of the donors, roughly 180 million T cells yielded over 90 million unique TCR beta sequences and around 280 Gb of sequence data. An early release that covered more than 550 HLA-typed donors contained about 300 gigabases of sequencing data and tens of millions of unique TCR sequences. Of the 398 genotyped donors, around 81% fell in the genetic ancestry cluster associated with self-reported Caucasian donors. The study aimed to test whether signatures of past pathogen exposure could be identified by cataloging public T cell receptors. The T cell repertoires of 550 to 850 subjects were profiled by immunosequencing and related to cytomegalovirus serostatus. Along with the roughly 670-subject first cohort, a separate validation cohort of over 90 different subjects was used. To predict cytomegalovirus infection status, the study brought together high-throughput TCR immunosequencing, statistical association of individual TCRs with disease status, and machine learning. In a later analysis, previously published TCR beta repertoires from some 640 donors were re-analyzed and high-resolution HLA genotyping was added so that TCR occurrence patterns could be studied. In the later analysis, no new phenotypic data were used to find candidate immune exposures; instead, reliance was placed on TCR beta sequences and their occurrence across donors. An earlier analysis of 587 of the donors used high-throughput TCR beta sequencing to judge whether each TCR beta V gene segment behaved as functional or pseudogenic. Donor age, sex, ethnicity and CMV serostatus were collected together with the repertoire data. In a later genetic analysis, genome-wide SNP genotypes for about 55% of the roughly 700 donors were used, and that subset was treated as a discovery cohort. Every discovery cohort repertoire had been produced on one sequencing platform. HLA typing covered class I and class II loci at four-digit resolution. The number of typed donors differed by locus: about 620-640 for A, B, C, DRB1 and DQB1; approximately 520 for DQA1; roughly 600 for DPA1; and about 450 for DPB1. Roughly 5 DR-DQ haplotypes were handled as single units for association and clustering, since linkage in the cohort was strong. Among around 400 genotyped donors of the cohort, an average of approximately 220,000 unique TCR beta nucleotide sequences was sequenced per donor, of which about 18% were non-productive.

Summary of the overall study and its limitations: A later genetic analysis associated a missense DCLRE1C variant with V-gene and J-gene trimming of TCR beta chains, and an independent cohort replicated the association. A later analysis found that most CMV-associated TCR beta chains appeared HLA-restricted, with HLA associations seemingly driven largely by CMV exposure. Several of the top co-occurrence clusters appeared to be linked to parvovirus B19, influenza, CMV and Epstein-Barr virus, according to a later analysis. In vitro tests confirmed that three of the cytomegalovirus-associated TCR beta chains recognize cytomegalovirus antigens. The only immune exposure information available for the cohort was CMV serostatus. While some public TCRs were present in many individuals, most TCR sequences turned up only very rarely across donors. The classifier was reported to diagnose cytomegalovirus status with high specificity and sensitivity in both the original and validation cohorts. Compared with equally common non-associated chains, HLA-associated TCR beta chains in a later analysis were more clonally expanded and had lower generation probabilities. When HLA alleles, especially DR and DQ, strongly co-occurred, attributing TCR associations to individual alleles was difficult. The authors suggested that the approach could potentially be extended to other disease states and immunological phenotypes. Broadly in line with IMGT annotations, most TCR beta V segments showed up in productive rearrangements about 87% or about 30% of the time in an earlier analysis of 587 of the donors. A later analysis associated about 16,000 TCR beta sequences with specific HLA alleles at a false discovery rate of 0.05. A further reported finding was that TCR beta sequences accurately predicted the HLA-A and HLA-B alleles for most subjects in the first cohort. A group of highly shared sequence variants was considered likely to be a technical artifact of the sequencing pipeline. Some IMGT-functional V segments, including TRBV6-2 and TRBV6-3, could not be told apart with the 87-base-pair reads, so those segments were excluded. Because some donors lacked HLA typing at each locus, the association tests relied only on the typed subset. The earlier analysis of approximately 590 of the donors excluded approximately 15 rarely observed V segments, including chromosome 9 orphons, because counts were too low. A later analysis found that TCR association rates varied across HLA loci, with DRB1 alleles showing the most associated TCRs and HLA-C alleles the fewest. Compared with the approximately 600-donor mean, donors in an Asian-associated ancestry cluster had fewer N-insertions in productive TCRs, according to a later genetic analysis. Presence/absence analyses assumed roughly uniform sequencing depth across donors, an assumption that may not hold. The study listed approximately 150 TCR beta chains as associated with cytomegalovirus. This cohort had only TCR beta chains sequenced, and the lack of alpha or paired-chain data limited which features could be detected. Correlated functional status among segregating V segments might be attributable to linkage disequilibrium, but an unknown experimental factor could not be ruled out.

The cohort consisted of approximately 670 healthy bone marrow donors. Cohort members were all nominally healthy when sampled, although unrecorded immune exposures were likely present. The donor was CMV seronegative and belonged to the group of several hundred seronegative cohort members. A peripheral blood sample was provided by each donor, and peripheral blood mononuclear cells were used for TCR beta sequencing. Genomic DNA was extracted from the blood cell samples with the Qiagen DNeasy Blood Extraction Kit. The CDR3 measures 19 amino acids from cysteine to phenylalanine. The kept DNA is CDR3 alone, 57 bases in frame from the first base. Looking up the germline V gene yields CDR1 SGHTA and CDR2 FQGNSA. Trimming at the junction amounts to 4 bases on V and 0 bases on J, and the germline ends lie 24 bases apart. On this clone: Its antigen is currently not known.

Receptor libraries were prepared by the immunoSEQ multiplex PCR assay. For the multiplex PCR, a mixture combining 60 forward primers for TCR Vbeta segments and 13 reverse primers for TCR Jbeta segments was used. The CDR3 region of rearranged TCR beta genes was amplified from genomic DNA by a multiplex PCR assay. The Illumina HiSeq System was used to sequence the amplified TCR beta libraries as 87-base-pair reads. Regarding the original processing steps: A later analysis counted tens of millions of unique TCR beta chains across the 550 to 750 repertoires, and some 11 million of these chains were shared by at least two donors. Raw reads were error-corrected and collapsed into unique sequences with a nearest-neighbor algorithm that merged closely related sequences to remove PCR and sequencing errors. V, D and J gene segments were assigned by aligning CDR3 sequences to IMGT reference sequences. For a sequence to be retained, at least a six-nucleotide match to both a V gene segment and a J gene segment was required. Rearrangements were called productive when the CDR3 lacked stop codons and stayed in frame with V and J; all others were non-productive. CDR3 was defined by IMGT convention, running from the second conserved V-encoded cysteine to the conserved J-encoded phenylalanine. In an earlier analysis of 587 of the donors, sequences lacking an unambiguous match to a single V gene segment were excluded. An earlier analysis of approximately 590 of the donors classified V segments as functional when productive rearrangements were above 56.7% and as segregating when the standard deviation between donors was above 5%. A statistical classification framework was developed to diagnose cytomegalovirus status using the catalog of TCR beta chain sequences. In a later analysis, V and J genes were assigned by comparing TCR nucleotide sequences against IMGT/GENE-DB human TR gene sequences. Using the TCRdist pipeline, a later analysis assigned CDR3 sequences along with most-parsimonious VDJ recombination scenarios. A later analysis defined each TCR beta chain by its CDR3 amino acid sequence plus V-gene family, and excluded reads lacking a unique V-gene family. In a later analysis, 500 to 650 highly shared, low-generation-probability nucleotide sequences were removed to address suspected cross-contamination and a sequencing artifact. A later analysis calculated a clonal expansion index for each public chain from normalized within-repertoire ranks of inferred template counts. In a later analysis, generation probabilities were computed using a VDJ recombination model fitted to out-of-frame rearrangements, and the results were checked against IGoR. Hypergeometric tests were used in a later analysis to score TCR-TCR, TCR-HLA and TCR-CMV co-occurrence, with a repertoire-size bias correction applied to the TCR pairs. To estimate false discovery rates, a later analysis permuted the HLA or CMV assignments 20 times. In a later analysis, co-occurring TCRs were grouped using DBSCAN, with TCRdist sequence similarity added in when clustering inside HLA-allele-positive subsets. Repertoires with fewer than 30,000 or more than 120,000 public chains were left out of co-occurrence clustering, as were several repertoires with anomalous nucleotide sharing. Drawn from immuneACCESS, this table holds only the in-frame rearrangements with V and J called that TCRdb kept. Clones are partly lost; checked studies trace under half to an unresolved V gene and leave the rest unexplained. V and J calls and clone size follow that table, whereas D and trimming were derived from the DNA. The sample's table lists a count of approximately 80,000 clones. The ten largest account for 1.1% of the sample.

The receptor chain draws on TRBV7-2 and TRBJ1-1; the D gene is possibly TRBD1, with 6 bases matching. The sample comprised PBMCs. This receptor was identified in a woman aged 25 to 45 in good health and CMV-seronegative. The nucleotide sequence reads TGTGCCAGCAGCTCCTTCCTCCGGGGGGGCGTAAAGTTGAACACTGAAGCTTTCTTT. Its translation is CASSSFLRGGVKLNTEAFF.